Presented here are 25 T cell receptor beta chains from one specimen sequenced in a study of shared clonotypes between healthy human individuals. Using immunoSEQ multiplex PCR, the repertoire was profiled, and TCRdb retains in-frame clones only, with some absent. Among approximately 2.5 million clones, under 95% were seen once, and the ten largest hold approximately 0.35%. Sequencing was done on a sample of naive CD4+ T cells from PBMCs. Subset given: CD45RA+ positively selected. These receptors were taken from a man aged 18 to 29 in good health. Some clones in this sample may be carry-over from other donors' samples.

This chain uses TRBV5-1 with TRBJ2-5, with TRBD2 identical over 12 bases. The DNA end lines up better with TRBJ2-7; the J call may be wrong. Germline V gives CDR1 SGHRS, CDR2 YFSETQ. This CDR3 is built from 15 residues. CDR3 nucleotides: TGCGCCAGCAGCCTGACTAGCGGGAGCTCCTACGAGCAGTACTTC. Its translation is CASSLTSGSSYEQYF.

The rearrangement links TRBV15 to TRBJ1-3; 7 bases align to TRBD1. Per germline, CDR1 LNHNV and CDR2 YYDKDF (reference sequence). The V segment lost 1 base and the J segment 3 bases; nucleotides outside the gene matches: 3. The CDR3 length is 15 residues. As DNA, the CDR3 is TGTGCCACCAGCAGAGCCCACAGGGGTGGAAACACCATATATTTT. It encodes CATSRAHRGGNTIYF.

The V call is TRBV5-1, the J call TRBJ2-5; weak D call: TRBD1 (6 bases). Germline CDR1 is SGHRS and CDR2 is YFSETQ. V dropped 3 bases and J dropped 5 bases, with 17 bases sitting between them. This CDR3 region has 15 residues. The chain's CDR3 is CASSSSGSRGETQYF. The CDR3 DNA follows: TGCGCCAGCAGCTCCTCCGGGTCGAGGGGGGAGACCCAGTACTTC.

The chain recombines TRBV9 with TRBJ1-2; no reliable D call. The length of the CDR3 is 13 residues. Trimming stripped 3 bases from V and 6 bases from J, with 12 bases between. The germline CDR1 and CDR2 sequences are SGDLS and YYNGEE. The DNA of the CDR3 is TGTGCCAGCAGCGCCACCCGCTCCCATGGCTACACCTTC. It encodes CASSATRSHGYTF.

The chain recombines TRBV19 with TRBJ2-7, with 9 bases aligning to TRBD1. Germline V gene sequence: CDR1 LNHDA, CDR2 SQIVND (reference sequence). CDR3 length: 16 amino acids. V dropped 6 bases and J dropped 5; count of bases not matched to a gene: 14. For the CDR3, the DNA is TGTGCCAGTAGGCCCCGGGACAGGGACGTTTCGAACGAGCAGTACTTC. Protein sequence: CASRPRDRDVSNEQYF. Full variable domain (rest looked up from reference TRBV19 and TRBJ2-7): DGGITQSPKYLFRKEGQNVTLSCEQNLNHDAMYWYRQDPGQGLRLIYYSQIVNDFQKGDIAEGYSVSREKKESFPLTVTSAQKNPTAFYLCASRPRDRDVSNEQYFGPGTRLTVT.

This chain links TRBV29-1 with TRBJ1-4; no definite D call. The ends were cut back, 4 bases at V and 7 bases at J, with 10 bases in the middle. Germline V CDR1 and CDR2: SQVTM, ANQGSEA. CDR3 length: 12 amino acids. The CDR3 bases are TGCAGCGTTGGGAGGGAAGGTGAAAAACTGTTTTTT. The encoded protein is CSVGREGEKLFF. The full variable domain, in which reference TRBV29-1 and TRBJ1-4 provide the parts outside the CDR3, is SAVISQKPSRDICQRGTSLTIQCQVDSQVTMMFWYRQQPGQSLTLIATANQGSEATYESGFVIDKFPISRPNLTFSTLTVSNMSPEDSSIYLCSVGREGEKLFFGSGTQLSVL.

The J gene is TRBJ2-5, the V gene TRBV5-4; no firm D call. The germline V gene has CDR1 SGHNT and CDR2 YYREEE (reference sequence). V was pared by 0 bases and J by 4 bases, with 10 bases between. This CDR3 comprises 14 residues. CDR3 protein: CASSLGMRRETQYF. In nucleotides, the CDR3 is TGTGCCAGCAGCTTGGGAATGAGGAGAGAGACCCAGTACTTC.

The chain combines TRBV2 with TRBJ2-1, with TRBD1 matching 7 bases. The CDR3 has 14 residues. The germline V gene has CDR1 SNHLY and CDR2 FYNNEI. The trim removed 7 bases at V and 0 bases at J, leaving 3 bases unmatched. This chain's CDR3 is CASNRQGSYNEQFF. The CDR3 region has the DNA TGTGCCAGCAATAGACAGGGCTCCTACAATGAGCAGTTCTTC.

This sequence joins TRBV9 and TRBJ2-1; TRBD1 aligns across 7 bases. The V gene's germline CDR1 is SGDLS and CDR2 YYNGEE. The CDR3 covers 17 residues. Germline trimming cut 5 bases from V and 3 bases from J; bases unmatched to any gene: 14. This CDR3 is CASSFLPGTDNYNEQFF. The CDR3 nucleotides read TGTGCCAGCAGTTTTCTCCCCGGGACAGACAACTACAATGAGCAGTTCTTC.

This chain joins TRBV5-6 and TRBJ2-3; D may match TRBD1 or TRBD2 (5 bases each). The germline V gene encodes CDR1 SGHDT and CDR2 YYEEEE. The CDR3 consists of 13 residues. The V end lost 4 bases, the J end lost 14 bases, and 20 bases lay between the germline ends. In DNA, the CDR3 is TGTGCCAGCAGCCTGGAAAGGGGAGAAGGACTGTATTTT. Translation: CASSLERGEGLYF.

This rearrangement joins TRBV5-4 to TRBJ2-5; 15 bases fit TRBD2. Germline V gene data show CDR1 as SGHNT and CDR2 as YYREEE (reference sequence). The CDR3 is 17 residues long. V shed 3 bases and J 5 bases; nucleotides not matched to a gene: 8. Here the CDR3 reads CASSSWTSGRVGETQYF. The DNA for the CDR3 is TGTGCCAGCAGCTCCTGGACTAGCGGGAGGGTAGGGGAGACCCAGTACTTC.

The chain carries TRBV7-3 and TRBJ2-7; 8 bases match TRBD2. The germline gives CDR1 SGHTA, CDR2 FQGTGA. V shed 2 bases, J shed 4 bases, and the junction held 7 bases outside the gene matches. The CDR3 runs 15 residues. CDR3 in amino acids: CASSLGAGVEYEQYF. CDR3 bases: TGTGCCAGCAGCTTAGGAGCGGGAGTGGAATACGAGCAGTACTTC.

The chain joins TRBV28 to TRBJ2-2; 15 nucleotides match TRBD2. The germline gives CDR1 MDHEN, CDR2 SYDVKM. V dropped 8 bases and J dropped 0; count of bases not matched to a gene: 10. The CDR3 runs to 19 residues. The CDR3 loop is CASSGPGLAGGTNTGELFF. For the CDR3, the DNA is TGTGCCAGCTCGGGGCCGGGACTAGCGGGAGGAACGAACACCGGGGAGCTGTTTTTT.

The rearrangement joins TRBV14 to TRBJ2-1; D gene uncertain. V lost 1 base, J lost 7 bases, and 8 bases lay in between. Germline CDR1 and CDR2: SGHDN and FVKESK. This CDR3 has 13 residues. CDR3 region: CASSQGVGNEQFF. In DNA form, the CDR3 reads TGTGCCAGCAGCCAAGGGGTAGGGAATGAGCAGTTCTTC.

A remark on this clone: Other DNA sequences in this sample translate to the same CDR3. The rearrangement uses TRBV19 and TRBJ1-5; D unresolved. CDR1 is LNHDA, CDR2 SQIVND, per germline (reference sequence). Trimming shortened V by 8 bases and J by 0 bases, and 5 bases separated the two germline ends. The CDR3 runs 12 residues. The CDR3 nucleotides read TGTGCCAGTTCGTATAGCAATCAGCCCCAGCATTTT. Its protein product is CASSYSNQPQHF.

This clone has a single count. Written as DNA, the CDR3 is TGTGCCAGCGGTCGGGGGGGGGCCGGTGGGAACACTGAAGCTTTCTTT. Translation gives CASGRGGAGGNTEAFF. The chain combines TRBV28 with TRBJ1-1, with D possibly being TRBD1 (6 bases). The CDR3 runs 16 residues. Germline values: CDR1 MDHEN, CDR2 SYDVKM. V lost 8 bases and J 1 base, leaving 20 bases between the germline ends.

The chain employs TRBV6-4 and TRBJ2-7; tentative D call: TRBD1 (6 bases). The CDR3 contains 16 residues. Trimming removed 8 bases at V and 5 bases at J, with 25 bases between. Germline loops: CDR1 MRHNA, CDR2 SNTAGT. CDR3 region: CASPVAQGRMAHEQYF. The CDR3 nucleotides read TGTGCCAGCCCCGTCGCACAGGGTAGGATGGCCCACGAGCAGTACTTC.

The gene calls are TRBV7-3 and TRBJ2-3; 9 nucleotides line up with TRBD2. This CDR3 contains 16 residues. Germline V gene lookup returns CDR1 SGHTA and CDR2 FQGTGA. Unmatched junction bases numbered 5, after V lost 2 bases and J lost 2 bases. CDR3 nucleotides: TGTGCCAGCAGCTTAGGGCTAGCGGGGTACACAGATACGCAGTATTTT. This codes for CASSLGLAGYTDTQYF.

In DNA form, the CDR3 reads TGTGCCACCTCGACAGTCTACGAGCAGTACTTC. It encodes CATSTVYEQYF. This chain connects TRBV28 to TRBJ2-7, with D possibly being TRBD1 (5 bases). Germline CDR1 is MDHEN and CDR2 is SYDVKM. The CDR3 spans 11 residues. Trimming removed 10 bases from V and 3 bases from J, with 10 bases in between.

The CDR3 region is CASSLWTGFNEKLFF. The CDR3 DNA reads as TGTGCCAGTAGTTTATGGACAGGGTTTAATGAAAAACTGTTTTTT. The V gene is TRBV19, the J gene TRBJ1-4; 8 bases fit TRBD1. The CDR3 runs 15 residues. The J segment lost 4 bases and the V segment lost 5 bases, leaving 6 bases of the junction unmatched. CDR1 is LNHDA and CDR2 is SQIVND in the germline V gene (reference sequence).

This clone was found a few times. The chain combines TRBV11-1 with TRBJ2-1; D ambiguous. The CDR3 extends over 13 amino acids. Germline V gene lookup returns CDR1 SGHAT and CDR2 FQDESV (reference sequence). Trimming took off 1 base at V and 2 bases at J, with 3 bases between the two ends. CDR3 in DNA: TGTGCCAGCAGCTTAGATGCCTACAATGAGCAGTTCTTC. Translating gives CASSLDAYNEQFF.

The CDR3 DNA follows: TGTGCCAGCAGCATGGGACTAGCGGGAGTCGAGCAGTACTTC. This sequence encodes CASSMGLAGVEQYF. The V gene is TRBV9, the J gene TRBJ2-7, with TRBD2 matching over 14 bases. Per the germline V gene, CDR1 is SGDLS and CDR2 is YYNGEE. The CDR3 has 14 residues. With 4 bases clipped from V and 6 bases from J, the junction kept 3 bases outside the gene matches.

The CDR3 DNA reads TGTGCCAGTAGTATGCCCCCCGGGACAGTCAATCAGCCCCAGCATTTT. Translation gives CASSMPPGTVNQPQHF. The chain uses TRBV19 and TRBJ1-5; 7 bases are a match to TRBD1. V shed 3 bases and J 3 bases; nucleotides not matched to a gene: 8. The CDR3 has 16 residues. CDR1 is LNHDA, CDR2 SQIVND, per germline (reference sequence).

The chain has TRBV9 and TRBJ1-2; 7 bases agree with TRBD1. The germline gives CDR1 SGDLS, CDR2 YYNGEE. The CDR3 loop spans 14 amino acids. The trim removed 0 bases at V and 5 bases at J, leaving 4 bases unmatched. CDR3 loop: CASSVDRGWYGYTF. The DNA of the CDR3 is TGTGCCAGCAGCGTAGACAGGGGATGGTATGGCTACACCTTC.

This chain connects TRBV30 to TRBJ1-2, with D unresolved. The CDR3 is 11 amino acids. V lost 1 base, J lost 10 bases, and 10 bases lay in between. CDR1 GTSNPN and CDR2 SVGIG come from the germline V gene (reference sequence). CDR3 bases: TGTGCCTGGAGTGACACGATCTACTACACCTTC. Translated: CAWSDTIYYTF. The entire variable domain, with the rest obtained from reference TRBV30 and TRBJ1-2, is as follows: SQTIHQWPATLVQPVGSPLSLECTVEGTSNPNLYWYRQAAGRGLQLLFYSVGIGQISSEVPQNLSASRPQDRQFILSSKKLLLSDSGFYLCAWSDTIYYTFGSGTRLTVV.